The rows below give T cell receptor beta chains drawn from one sample of a study of T cells in Graves' hyperthyroidism and ophthalmopathy. MiXCR, run by TCRdb on the multiplex PCR reads, gives a single entry per CDR3 protein. The repertoire holds about 400,000 distinct CDR3 sequences, with around 15% as singletons. Specimen: blood. The origin of the receptors is a man over 45 with Graves' ophthalmopathy. CDR3s include the opening cysteine and the closing phenylalanine or tryptophan. The order of the fields is J gene, D gene, V gene, clone size, CDR3 DNA, CDR3 protein. D genes are given only for firm matches. Clone size is stated in some rows and not others, as once, few, many or a class when expanded.

>TRBJ2-7|.|TRBV5-1|many
TGCGCCAGCAGGGCAGACAACTACGAGCAGTACTTC
CASRADNYEQYF
>TRBJ2-1|TRBD2|TRBV18|many
TGTGCCAGCTCACCTCAAGCGGGACCTGAGCAGTTCTTC
CASSPQAGPEQFF
>TRBJ1-6|.|TRBV6-5|few
TGTGCCAGCAGTTACCGAGGGTCCCTCCACTTT
CASSYRGSLHF
>TRBJ2-1|TRBD2|TRBV7-8|.
TGTGCCGGCACCTTCCGATCTAGCGGATACAATGAGCAGTTCTTC
CAGTFRSSGYNEQFF
>TRBJ2-1|TRBD1|TRBV7-8|many
TGTGCCAGCAGCTTAAGTGGGATCAGGGGGTCGTACAATGAGCAGTTCTTC
CASSLSGIRGSYNEQFF
>TRBJ2-1|TRBD2|TRBV28|many
TGTGCCAGCCGAGCGGGGGCAGTGAATGAGCAGTTCTTC
CASRAGAVNEQFF
>TRBJ2-3|TRBD2|TRBV20-1|many
TGCAGTGCTAGAGATCCCGGCGGGAGTTCCCCAGATACGCAGTATTTT
CSARDPGGSSPDTQYF
>TRBJ1-6|.|TRBV5-5|few
TGTGCCAGCAGCCGGGAAGGGGCATATAATTCACCCCTCCACTTT
CASSREGAYNSPLHF
>TRBJ2-3|TRBD2|TRBV7-8|many
TGTGCCAGCAGCCACGGGACTAGTGGAACAGATACGCAGTATTTT
CASSHGTSGTDTQYF
>TRBJ2-2|.|TRBV7-9|.
TGTGCCAGCAGCCCGGGACCGGCGGCCACCGGGGAGCTGTTTTTT
CASSPGPAATGELFF
>TRBJ2-7|.|TRBV6-5|few
TGTGCCAGCAGTTATAGGGGAACCTCCGACGAGCAGTACTTC
CASSYRGTSDEQYF
>TRBJ2-5|.|TRBV25-1|.
TGTGCCAGCAGTTGGGCCATCCGGGAGACCCAGTACTTC
CASSWAIRETQYF
>TRBJ2-1|.|TRBV10-3|.
TGTGCCATCAGTGAGTCGTTTCAAAGGGCGGATGAGCAGTTCTTC
CAISESFQRADEQFF
>TRBJ2-1|.|TRBV30|many
TGTGCCTGGAGTGTACGGCCGAATGAGCAGTTCTTC
CAWSVRPNEQFF
>TRBJ2-4|.|TRBV20-1|many
TGCAGTGCTAGATGGCAGGGAATAGCCAAAAACATTCAGTACTTC
CSARWQGIAKNIQYF
>TRBJ2-1|TRBD1|TRBV18|many
TGTGCCAGCTCACCGGGACAGAACAATGAGCAGTTCTTC
CASSPGQNNEQFF
>TRBJ1-4|.|TRBV12-3/TRBV12-4|.
TGTGCCAGCAGACAGGGAAGGGGCTCCTCAAATGGGAAACTGTTTTTT
CASRQGRGSSNGKLFF
>TRBJ2-3|.|TRBV30|many
TGTGCCTGGACCGCCGGGGCAGGGAAGTCAGATACGCAGTATTTT
CAWTAGAGKSDTQYF
>TRBJ2-5|.|TRBV5-1|.
TGCGCCAGCAGCTTGGGTCCAGGGCAAGGACAAGAGACCCAGTACTTC
CASSLGPGQGQETQYF
>TRBJ1-2|TRBD1|TRBV4-1|many
TGCGCCAGCAGCCAAATCGGGACAGGGGCCTATGGCTACACCTTC
CASSQIGTGAYGYTF
>TRBJ1-6|.|TRBV4-1|few
TGCGCCAGCAGCCAAGGGTTGCCGGGACTCATGAATTCACCCCTCCACTTT
CASSQGLPGLMNSPLHF
>TRBJ2-7|TRBD2|TRBV29-1|few
TGCAGCGCGGGACTAGCGGGAGGCGAGCAGTACTTC
CSAGLAGGEQYF
>TRBJ1-1|.|TRBV11-3|many
TGTGCCAGCAGCTCTGGGCAGAACACTGAAGCTTTCTTT
CASSSGQNTEAFF
>TRBJ2-7|TRBD2|TRBV27|many
TGTGCCAGCAGTTTATCGGCGGGAGGGCCCTACGAGCAGTACTTC
CASSLSAGGPYEQYF
>TRBJ2-2|TRBD1|TRBV7-6|.
TGTGCCAGCAGCCCCCCTCTAACCGGGACAGGGATGATCGGGGAGCTGTTTTTT
CASSPPLTGTGMIGELFF
>TRBJ2-1|.|TRBV20-1|few
TGCAATGCTAGAATTCACGCTAGTGGGAATGAGCAGTTCTTC
CNARIHASGNEQFF
>TRBJ1-6|.|TRBV20-1|many
TGCAGTGCTAGAGGACTGCTGCTAGGGGATTCACCCCTCCACTTT
CSARGLLLGDSPLHF
>TRBJ2-2|TRBD1|TRBV6-1|few
TGTGCCAGCAGAACTCCGGGACAGGGGACCGGGGAGCTGTTTTTT
CASRTPGQGTGELFF
>TRBJ2-3|.|TRBV10-1|.
TGCGCCAGCAGTGGGTCCGCCGGAGCCGAAACAGATACGCAGTATTTT
CASSGSAGAETDTQYF
>TRBJ2-1|TRBD2|TRBV5-1|.
TGCGCCAGCAGCGACGGTACCGGGACTAGCGGGAGTGAGAATGAGCAGTTCTTC
CASSDGTGTSGSENEQFF
>TRBJ2-1|.|TRBV7-2|many
TGTGCCAGCAGCCTAGACGGCGGGATATCGGATGAGCAGTTCTTC
CASSLDGGISDEQFF
>TRBJ2-1|.|TRBV27|few
TGTGCCAGCAGTTTAAGGCCAGGGCCCTACAATGAGCAGTTCTTC
CASSLRPGPYNEQFF
>TRBJ2-1|TRBD2|TRBV27|many
TGTGCCAGCAGTTTGCGACTAGCAATCTACAATGAGCAGTTCTTC
CASSLRLAIYNEQFF
>TRBJ2-2|.|TRBV7-2|.
TGTGCCAGCAGCCCCACTAGTAACACCGGGGAGCTGTTTTTT
CASSPTSNTGELFF
>TRBJ2-3|.|TRBV24-1|many
TGTGCCACCAGTGATTTGAACAGGGAACCCACAGATACGCAGTATTTT
CATSDLNREPTDTQYF